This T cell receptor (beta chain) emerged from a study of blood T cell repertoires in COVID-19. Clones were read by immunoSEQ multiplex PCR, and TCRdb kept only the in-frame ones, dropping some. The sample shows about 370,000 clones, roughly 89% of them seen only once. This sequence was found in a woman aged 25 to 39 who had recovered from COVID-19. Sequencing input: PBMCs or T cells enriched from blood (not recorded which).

In nucleotides, the CDR3 is TGTGCCAGCAGCCTAACGGGACAGCAGAACACTGAAGCTTTCTTT. Residues: CASSLTGQQNTEAFF. The chain employs TRBV14 and TRBJ1-1, with 7 nucleotides matching TRBD1. CDR1 SGHDN and CDR2 FVKESK come from the germline V gene. J lost 1 base, V lost 4 bases, and 6 bases had no gene match. There are 15 residues in the CDR3.